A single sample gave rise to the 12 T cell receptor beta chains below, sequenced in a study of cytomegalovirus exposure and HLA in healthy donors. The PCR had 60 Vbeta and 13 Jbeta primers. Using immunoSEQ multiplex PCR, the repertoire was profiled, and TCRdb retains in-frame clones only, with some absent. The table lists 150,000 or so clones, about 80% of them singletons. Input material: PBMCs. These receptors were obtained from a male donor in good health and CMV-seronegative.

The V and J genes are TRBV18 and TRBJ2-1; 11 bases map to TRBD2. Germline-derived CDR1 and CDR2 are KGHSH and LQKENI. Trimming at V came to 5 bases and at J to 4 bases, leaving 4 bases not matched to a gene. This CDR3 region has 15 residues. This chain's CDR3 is CASSSTSGKYNEQFF. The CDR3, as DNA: TGTGCCAGCTCATCGACTAGCGGGAAATACAATGAGCAGTTCTTC.

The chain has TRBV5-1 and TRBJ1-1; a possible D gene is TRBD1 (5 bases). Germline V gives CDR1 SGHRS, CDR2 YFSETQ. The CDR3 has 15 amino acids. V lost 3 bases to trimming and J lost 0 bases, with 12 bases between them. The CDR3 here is CASSWGDPLNTEAFF. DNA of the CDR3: TGCGCCAGCAGCTGGGGGGACCCCTTGAACACTGAAGCTTTCTTT.

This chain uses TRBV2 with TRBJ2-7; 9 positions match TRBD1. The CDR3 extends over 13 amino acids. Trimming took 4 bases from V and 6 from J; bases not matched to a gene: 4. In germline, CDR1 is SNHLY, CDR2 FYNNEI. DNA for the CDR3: TGTGCCAGCAGTGGGGACAGGGTAAGCGAGCAGTACTTC. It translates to CASSGDRVSEQYF.

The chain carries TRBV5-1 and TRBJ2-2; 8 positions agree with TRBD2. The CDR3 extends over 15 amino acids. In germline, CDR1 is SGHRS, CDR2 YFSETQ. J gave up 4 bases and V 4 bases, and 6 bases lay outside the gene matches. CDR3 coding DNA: TGCGCCAGCAGCCGCGGGAGGATTACCACCGGGGAGCTGTTTTTT. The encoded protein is CASSRGRITTGELFF.

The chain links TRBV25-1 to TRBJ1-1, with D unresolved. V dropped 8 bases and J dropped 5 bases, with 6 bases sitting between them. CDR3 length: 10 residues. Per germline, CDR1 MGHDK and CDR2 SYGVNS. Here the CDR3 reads CASGETEAFF. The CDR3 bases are TGTGCCAGCGGGGAGACTGAAGCTTTCTTT.

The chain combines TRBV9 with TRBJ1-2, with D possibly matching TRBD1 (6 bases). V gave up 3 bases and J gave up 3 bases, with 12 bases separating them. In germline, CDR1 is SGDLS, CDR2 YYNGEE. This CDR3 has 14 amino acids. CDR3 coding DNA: TGTGCCAGCAGCGCAGGGGTTGGCTACTATGGCTACACCTTC. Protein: CASSAGVGYYGYTF.

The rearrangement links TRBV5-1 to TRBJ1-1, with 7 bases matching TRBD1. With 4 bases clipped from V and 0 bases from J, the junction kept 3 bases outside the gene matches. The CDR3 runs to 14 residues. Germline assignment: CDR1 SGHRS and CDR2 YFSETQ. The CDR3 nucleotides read TGCGCCAGCAGCAAGGGACAGTTGAACACTGAAGCTTTCTTT. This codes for CASSKGQLNTEAFF.

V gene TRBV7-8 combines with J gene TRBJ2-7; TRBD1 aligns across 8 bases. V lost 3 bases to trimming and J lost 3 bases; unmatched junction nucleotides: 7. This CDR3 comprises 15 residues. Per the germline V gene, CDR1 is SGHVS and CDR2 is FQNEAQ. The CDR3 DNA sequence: TGTGCCAGCAGCTTTTCCGGGACAGGTAACTACGAGCAGTACTTC. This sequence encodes CASSFSGTGNYEQYF.

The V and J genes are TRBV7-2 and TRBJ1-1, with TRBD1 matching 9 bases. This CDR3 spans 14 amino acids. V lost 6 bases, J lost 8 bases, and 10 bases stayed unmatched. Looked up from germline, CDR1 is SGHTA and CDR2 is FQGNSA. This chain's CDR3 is CASRRTGTGREAFF. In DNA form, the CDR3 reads TGTGCCAGCAGGCGTACCGGGACAGGGCGGGAAGCTTTCTTT.

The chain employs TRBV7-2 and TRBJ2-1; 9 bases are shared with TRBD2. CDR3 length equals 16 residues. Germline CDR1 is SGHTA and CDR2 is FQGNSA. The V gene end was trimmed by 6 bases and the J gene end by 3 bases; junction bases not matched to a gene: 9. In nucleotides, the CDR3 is TGTGCCAGCAGGCCTGCCGGGACTAGCAGCTACAATGAGCAGTTCTTC. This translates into CASRPAGTSSYNEQFF. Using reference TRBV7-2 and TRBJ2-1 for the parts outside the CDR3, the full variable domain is GAGVSQSPSNKVTEKGKDVELRCDPISGHTALYWYRQSLGQGLEFLIYFQGNSAPDKSGLPSDRFSAERTGGSVSTLTIQRTQQEDSAVYLCASRPAGTSSYNEQFFGPGTRLTVL.

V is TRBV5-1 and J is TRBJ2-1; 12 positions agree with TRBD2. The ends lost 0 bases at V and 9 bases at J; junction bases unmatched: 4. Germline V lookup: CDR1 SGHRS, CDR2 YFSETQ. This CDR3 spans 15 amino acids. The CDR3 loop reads CASSLAASGGVEQFF. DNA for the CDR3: TGCGCCAGCAGCTTGGCGGCTAGCGGGGGGGTTGAGCAGTTCTTC.

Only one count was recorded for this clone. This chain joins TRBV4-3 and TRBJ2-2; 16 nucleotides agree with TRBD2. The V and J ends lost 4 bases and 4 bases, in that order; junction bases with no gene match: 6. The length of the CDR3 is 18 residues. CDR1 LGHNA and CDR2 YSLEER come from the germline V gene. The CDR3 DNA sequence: TGCGCCAGCAGCCGCTCCGGGACTAGCGGGAGGGTCACCGGGGAGCTGTTTTTT. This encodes CASSRSGTSGRVTGELFF.